The rows below give T cell receptor beta chains drawn from one sample of a study of cytotoxic CD8 clonotypes in ibrutinib-treated CLL. The assay was immunoSEQ multiplex PCR, and TCRdb's table has in-frame clones only and misses some. The profile shows around 200,000 clones, approximately 75% of them singletons. The sequences come from PBMCs, collected after 12 months of ibrutinib treatment. Receptors originate from a human donor with chronic lymphocytic leukemia. The CDR3 runs from the conserved cysteine through the conserved F or W. D genes are given only for firm matches. Clone sizes are given selectively: once, few, many, or a class where the clone is expanded.

size,length,J,V,D,CDR3,DNA
.,14,TRBJ1-1,TRBV6-5,.,CASSYSGENTEAFF,TGTGCCAGCAGTTACTCTGGAGAGAACACTGAAGCTTTCTTT
.,18,TRBJ2-7,TRBV6-1,TRBD1,CASSERTGGAVASYEQYF,TGTGCCAGCAGTGAAAGGACAGGGGGCGCGGTAGCCTCCTACGAGCAGTACTTC
once,15,TRBJ1-3,TRBV28,.,CASSLQAASGNTIYF,TGTGCCAGCAGTTTACAAGCGGCCTCTGGAAACACCATATATTTT
.,13,TRBJ2-7,TRBV7-3,.,CASSYEQGYEQYF,TGTGCCAGCAGCTATGAGCAGGGCTACGAGCAGTACTTC
.,16,TRBJ2-1,TRBV27,.,CASFFELGESYNEQFF,TGTGCCAGCTTCTTCGAGCTGGGGGAGTCCTACAATGAGCAGTTCTTC
.,15,TRBJ2-2,TRBV18,TRBD1,CASSPQGAGTGELFF,TGTGCCAGCTCACCACAGGGGGCAGGAACCGGGGAGCTGTTTTTT
.,14,TRBJ1-1,TRBV5-6,.,CASSLAQRNTEAFF,TGTGCCAGCAGCTTGGCCCAGAGGAACACTGAAGCTTTCTTT
.,12,TRBJ1-5,TRBV2,.,CASSPQDQPQHF,TGTGCCAGCAGTCCACAGGATCAGCCCCAGCATTTT
.,15,TRBJ1-2,TRBV7-9,TRBD1,CASSSGDRASYGYTF,TGTGCCAGCAGCTCCGGGGACAGGGCAAGCTATGGCTACACCTTC
.,17,TRBJ2-1,TRBV2,TRBD2,CASRLAGGPSSYNEQFF,TGTGCCAGCAGACTAGCGGGGGGTCCGAGCTCCTACAATGAGCAGTTCTTC
few,13,TRBJ2-5,TRBV5-1,.,CASSFGTSETQYF,TGCGCCAGCAGCTTCGGGACTTCCGAGACCCAGTACTTC
.,13,TRBJ2-3,TRBV7-7,.,CASSLGVTDTQYF,TGTGCTAGCAGCTTAGGGGTCACAGATACGCAGTATTTT
.,14,TRBJ2-3,TRBV27,.,CASSAISSPDTQYF,TGTGCCAGCAGTGCCATCTCCAGCCCAGATACGCAGTATTTT
.,16,TRBJ1-3,TRBV5-1,.,CASSRTGTSAGNTIYF,TGCGCCAGCAGCCGGACCGGGACAAGCGCTGGAAACACCATATATTTT
.,15,TRBJ2-3,TRBV6-6,TRBD1,CASSYSVQGADTQYF,TGTGCCAGCAGTTACTCGGTCCAGGGGGCAGATACGCAGTATTTT
.,16,TRBJ2-1,TRBV13,TRBD1,CASSSLRDRGGDEQFF,TGTGCCAGCAGCTCACTCCGGGACAGGGGCGGCGATGAGCAGTTCTTC